This TCR beta chain was recorded in a study of T cell responses to AZD1222 COVID-19 vaccine. Produced via immunoSEQ multiplex PCR; TCRdb's table is partial and in-frame only. This sample has tens of thousands of clones, with about 80% found just once. The length of the CDR3 is 14 residues. CDR1 MNHEY and CDR2 SVGAGI come from the germline V gene. J gave up 5 bases and V 7 bases, and 7 bases lay outside the gene matches. The sample here was peripheral blood, taken on day 0 of AZD1222 vaccination. The sequence came from an adult in good health. V gene TRBV6-5 combines with J gene TRBJ2-3, with 9 bases aligning to TRBD1. Written as DNA, the CDR3 is TGTGCCAGCATTACAGGGGGCGATCAAGATACGCAGTATTTT. Translation: CASITGGDQDTQYF.